This TCR beta chain was retrieved from a study of blood T cells in healthy people across ages. Study as a whole: There was about one barcoded beta molecule captured by template switching per two T cells. The study, taken as a whole, reports: Diversity estimated from one million T cells was considered an underestimate. Samples with more naive T cells showed higher observed beta diversity.

The second PCR ran roughly 6 to 11 cycles with a sample-barcoded 5' primer and J-beta primers. TCRdb recomputed calls from the 5' RACE reads with MiXCR, one row per CDR3 protein. The repertoire has roughly 1,300,000 distinct CDR3 sequences, around 59% of them found once; the top ten carry more than 6%. Total RNA extracted from each sample amounted to at least 6 micrograms. This clonotype came up once. The antigen is not known. V lost 5 bases and J lost 6, with 15 bases in between. CDR1 and CDR2 from the germline V gene are SGHRS and YFSETQ. This CDR3 spans 13 amino acids. Sequenced sample: blood. The V call is TRBV5-1, the J call TRBJ2-7; D is ambiguous. The receptor's source is a man between 18 and 29 years old in good health. The CDR3 loop reads CASRPDTLFEQYF. CDR3 nucleotide sequence: TGCGCCAGCAGACCGGATACGTTATTCGAGCAGTACTTC.